This T cell receptor (beta chain) was obtained from a study of CD8 T cells in ankylosing spondylitis. The CDR3 sequence is 14 residues long. Per germline, CDR1 GTSNPN and CDR2 SVGIG (reference sequence). V lost 2 bases and J 5 bases, leaving 16 bases between the germline ends. TCRdb re-analysed the 5' RACE reads in MiXCR, keeping a single row per CDR3 protein. The repertoire has some 130,000 distinct CDR3 sequences, around 7.9% of them found once; the top ten carry about an eighth. This clonotype was detected many times. The TCR originated in a female donor with ankylosing spondylitis or in good health (not recorded which). The V gene is TRBV30, the J gene TRBJ2-7; D is perhaps TRBD1 (5 bases). Sequencing used blood, either unsorted or a sorted T cell fraction (not recorded which). CDR3 sequence reads: CAWSSGLLGDEQYF. Here the CDR3 DNA reads TGTGCCTGGAGTTCGGGCCTTCTAGGGGACGAGCAGTACTTC.